The 30 T cell receptor beta chains below come from one sample, sequenced in a study of T cell changes during pregnancy in multiple sclerosis. TCRdb's table, derived via immunoSEQ multiplex PCR, lists solely in-frame clones and lacks some. The sample lists roughly 88,000 clones; roughly 90% were seen once. Source: peripheral blood, taken in the first trimester of pregnancy. These receptors originate from a female donor with multiple sclerosis, enrolled in a pregnancy study.

The chain uses TRBV19 and TRBJ1-5, with TRBD1 as a possible D gene (5 bases). The V gene's germline CDR1 is LNHDA and CDR2 SQIVND (reference sequence). This CDR3 is built from 15 residues. Deletions cut 6 bases from V and 2 bases from J, with 14 bases between. CDR3: CASSGGGGGNQPQHF. The CDR3 DNA follows: TGTGCCAGTAGCGGGGGGGGAGGAGGCAATCAGCCCCAGCATTTT. The full variable domain, rest sourced from reference TRBV19 and TRBJ1-5, is DGGITQSPKYLFRKEGQNVTLSCEQNLNHDAMYWYRQDPGQGLRLIYYSQIVNDFQKGDIAEGYSVSREKKESFPLTVTSAQKNPTAFYLCASSGGGGGNQPQHFGDGTRLSIL.

The chain couples TRBV28 to TRBJ1-1; TRBD1 matches at 10 bases. The length of the CDR3 is 17 residues. Germline lookup yields CDR1 MDHEN and CDR2 SYDVKM. J lost 1 base, V lost 5 bases, and 10 bases had no gene match. This chain's CDR3 is CASSRDRGRVENTEAFF. CDR3 DNA sequence: TGTGCCAGCAGTCGGGACAGGGGAAGGGTCGAGAACACTGAAGCTTTCTTT. Combining the CDR3 with reference TRBV28 and TRBJ1-1 gives the whole variable domain DVKVTQSSRYLVKRTGEKVFLECVQDMDHENMFWYRQDPGLGLRLIYFSYDVKMKEKGDIPEGYSVSREKKERFSLILESASTNQTSMYLCASSRDRGRVENTEAFFGQGTRLTVV.

The CDR3 nucleotides read TGTGCCAGCAGCCCTCACCTCGGAGGGCCCTCCGAGCAGTACTTC. Amino acid sequence: CASSPHLGGPSEQYF. The chain recombines TRBV4-2 with TRBJ2-7, with a weak D call TRBD2 (6 bases). V was clipped by 4 bases and J by 6 bases, with 19 bases between them. Germline-derived CDR1 and CDR2 are LGHNA and YNFKEQ. The CDR3 is 15 residues long.

The V and J genes are TRBV5-1 and TRBJ2-7; D possibly corresponds to TRBD2 (6 bases). Trimming cost V 0 bases and J 0 bases, with 7 bases left between them. CDR1 and CDR2 (germline): SGHRS, YFSETQ. The CDR3 covers 14 residues. The DNA for the CDR3 is TGCGCCAGCAGCTTGGACGGGAGCTCCTACGAGCAGTACTTC. Translated, it gives CASSLDGSSYEQYF.

The chain combines TRBV28 with TRBJ2-1; 8 bases match TRBD1. The V gene end was trimmed by 5 bases and the J gene end by 7 bases; junction bases not matched to a gene: 19. The germline gives CDR1 MDHEN, CDR2 SYDVKM. This CDR3 is built from 18 residues. The CDR3 region has the DNA TGTGCCAGCAGTAAAAGAAAAACAGGACAGGGCGGTTCGAATGAGCAGTTCTTC. It codes for CASSKRKTGQGGSNEQFF.

The chain links TRBV9 to TRBJ2-7, with 8 bases aligning to TRBD2. CDR3 length: 16 residues. CDR1 is SGDLS and CDR2 is YYNGEE in the germline V gene. J lost 2 bases, V lost 4 bases, and 11 bases had no gene match. CDR3 in amino acids: CASSPRGAGDPYEQYF. In DNA form, the CDR3 reads TGTGCCAGCAGCCCCCGGGGAGCGGGAGACCCCTACGAGCAGTACTTC.

This CDR3 reads CASSSRDSTGELFF. The CDR3 coding sequence is TGTGCCAGCAGCTCCAGGGACAGTACCGGGGAGCTGTTTTTT. V usage is TRBV4-2 and J usage is TRBJ2-2; TRBD1 matches 7 bases. The CDR3 length is 14 residues. CDR1 is LGHNA, CDR2 YNFKEQ, per germline. V was pared by 5 bases and J by 5 bases, with 5 bases of the junction left unmatched.

The chain has TRBV4-1 and TRBJ1-1, with D possibly TRBD1 on 6 matching bases. V was trimmed by 2 bases and J by 0 bases, leaving 13 bases between them. Germline CDR1 MGHRA, CDR2 YSYEKL. The CDR3 is made up of 16 amino acids. CDR3 bases: TGCGCCAGCAGCCAAAGGGGGACATTAATGAACACTGAAGCTTTCTTT. Protein product: CASSQRGTLMNTEAFF.

Here the CDR3 reads CASSLIGGHTEAFF. In DNA form, the CDR3 reads TGTGCCAGCAGTTTGATCGGGGGGCACACTGAAGCTTTCTTT. V and J are TRBV28 and TRBJ1-1; TRBD1 is a possible D gene (6 bases). The ends were cut back, 3 bases at V and 3 bases at J, with 11 bases in the middle. The CDR3 contains 14 residues. Germline CDR1 reads MDHEN; CDR2 reads SYDVKM.

The chain couples TRBV5-1 to TRBJ2-2; 12 bases are a match to TRBD2. Germline CDR1 and CDR2: SGHRS and YFSETQ. J was trimmed by 7 bases and V by 4 bases; bases with no gene match: 17. The length of the CDR3 is 19 residues. CDR3 nucleotides: TGCGCCAGCAGCACGATTCGCCCGGGACTAGCGGGCGAAGGCGGGGAGCTGTTTTTT. Amino acids: CASSTIRPGLAGEGGELFF. Based on the CDR3 plus reference TRBV5-1 and TRBJ2-2, the full variable domain is KAGVTQTPRYLIKTRGQQVTLSCSPISGHRSVSWYQQTPGQGLQFLFEYFSETQRNKGNFPGRFSGRQFSNSRSEMNVSTLELGDSALYLCASSTIRPGLAGEGGELFFGEGSRLTVL.

The chain joins TRBV6-1 to TRBJ1-1; D not resolved. CDR3 size: 12 residues. The V end was cut by 4 bases, the J end by 0 bases, with 3 bases between. Germline V CDR1 and CDR2: MNHNS, SASEGT. The DNA for the CDR3 is TGTGCCAGCAGTGTCATGAACACTGAAGCTTTCTTT. It yields the protein CASSVMNTEAFF.

V and J are TRBV21-1 and TRBJ2-3; the D call TRBD2 from the table was never checked on the DNA. TRBV21-1 is shown as a pseudogene. This CDR3 contains 13 residues. CDR3 DNA: TGTGCCAGCCACCTCCGGGGGGCAGATACGCAGTATTTT. This translates into CASHLRGADTQYF.

V is TRBV2 and J is TRBJ2-7; TRBD1 matches 10 bases. Unmatched junction bases numbered 2, after V lost 4 bases and J lost 2 bases. The length of the CDR3 is 14 residues. Looked up from germline, CDR1 is SNHLY and CDR2 is FYNNEI. The CDR3 spells CASSGGQGPYEQYF. The DNA of the CDR3 is TGTGCCAGCAGTGGGGGACAGGGGCCCTACGAGCAGTACTTC.

The V and J genes are TRBV29-1 and TRBJ1-4, with D uncertain. Germline CDR1 reads SQVTM; CDR2 reads ANQGSEA. Trimming left V 2 bases short and J 10 bases short, with 14 bases between. This CDR3 contains 13 residues. CDR3 DNA sequence: TGCAGCGTTGAATACGGGAACGAGGGAAAACTGTTTTTT. Translating it yields CSVEYGNEGKLFF.

The rearrangement links TRBV29-1 to TRBJ1-1, with a tentative D call TRBD1 (5 bases). The CDR3 is made up of 12 amino acids. Germline CDR1 and CDR2: SQVTM and ANQGSEA. The V end lost 3 bases, the J end lost 6 bases, and 11 bases lay between the germline ends. The CDR3 DNA sequence: TGCAGCGTTGATTGGAGGGGAGCTGAAGCTTTCTTT. Translated, it gives CSVDWRGAEAFF.

The chain joins TRBV6-5 to TRBJ2-7, with 8 positions matching TRBD2. The germline V gene encodes CDR1 MNHEY and CDR2 SVGAGI. This CDR3 has 15 amino acids. Trimming took 5 bases from V and 4 from J; bases not matched to a gene: 10. This CDR3 is CASSPGGSGIYEQYF. The CDR3 DNA is TGTGCCAGCAGTCCCGGAGGTAGCGGGATTTACGAGCAGTACTTC.

The V gene is TRBV5-1, the J gene TRBJ2-5, with 7 bases lining up with TRBD1. The V and J ends lost 2 bases and 1 base, in that order; junction bases with no gene match: 2. Germline assignment: CDR1 SGHRS and CDR2 YFSETQ. CDR3 length: 14 amino acids. As DNA, the CDR3 is TGCGCCAGCAGCTTTACAGGGGTCCAAGAGACCCAGTACTTC. Translated: CASSFTGVQETQYF. Drawing the rest from reference TRBV5-1 and TRBJ2-5, the complete variable domain is KAGVTQTPRYLIKTRGQQVTLSCSPISGHRSVSWYQQTPGQGLQFLFEYFSETQRNKGNFPGRFSGRQFSNSRSEMNVSTLELGDSALYLCASSFTGVQETQYFGPGTRLLVL.

The chain recombines TRBV28 with TRBJ1-2; 9 bases map to TRBD1. The CDR3 consists of 17 residues. Looked up from germline, CDR1 is MDHEN and CDR2 is SYDVKM. The junction had 16 bases not matched to a gene; V was cut back by 5 bases and J by 6 bases. The CDR3 nucleotides read TGTGCCAGCAGTAACAGGGGGCGCGACGTAGCTCAAGATGGCTACACCTTC. Its translation is CASSNRGRDVAQDGYTF.

This chain connects TRBV7-9 to TRBJ1-4; D may be TRBD1 (5 bases). V lost 5 bases, J lost 8 bases, and 15 bases lay in between. Per the germline V gene, CDR1 is SEHNR and CDR2 is FQNEAQ (reference sequence). This CDR3 is built from 14 residues. CDR3 sequence: CASSQLGRGEKLFF. The CDR3 coding sequence is TGTGCCAGCAGCCAACTAGGGAGGGGCGAAAAACTGTTTTTT.

This clone was seen once. This chain connects TRBV27 to TRBJ2-4, with TRBD2 matching 10 bases. The CDR3 extends over 18 amino acids. CDR1 is MNHEY and CDR2 is SMNVEV in the germline V gene (reference sequence). V gave up 2 bases and J gave up 4 bases; unmatched junction bases: 11. The CDR3 sequence: CASSLKPGGLAVKNIQYF. The CDR3 nucleotides read TGTGCCAGCAGTTTAAAACCAGGTGGACTAGCGGTAAAAAACATTCAGTACTTC.

J is TRBJ2-7 and V is TRBV6-6, with 10 bases matching TRBD2. Germline CDR1 and CDR2: MNHNY and SVGAGI (reference sequence). The junction had 10 bases not matched to a gene; V was cut back by 6 bases and J by 5 bases. This CDR3 is 15 amino acids long. This CDR3 reads CASSGRSSGRNEQYF. The CDR3 DNA sequence: TGTGCCAGCAGCGGTCGGAGTAGCGGGAGGAACGAGCAGTACTTC.

This clone turned up a few times. The chain links TRBV30 to TRBJ1-1; 9 nucleotides match TRBD1. This CDR3 is built from 14 residues. Unmatched junction bases numbered 1, after V lost 0 bases and J lost 2 bases. Germline loops: CDR1 GTSNPN, CDR2 SVGIG (reference sequence). CDR3 residues: CAWSVGQGNTEAFF. CDR3 coding DNA: TGTGCCTGGAGTGTGGGACAGGGAAACACTGAAGCTTTCTTT.

The chain joins TRBV12-1 to TRBJ2-1; TRBD1 is the table's D call, not checked against the DNA. TRBV12-1 constitutes a pseudogene. The CDR3 length is 15 residues. CDR3 sequence (DNA): TGTGCCAGCAGCTTTAACAGGCGAATCTACAATGAGCAGTTCTTC. It is translated as CASSFNRRIYNEQFF.

The gene calls are TRBV5-1 and TRBJ2-7; D gene ambiguous. The CDR3 covers 12 residues. Germline V gene lookup returns CDR1 SGHRS and CDR2 YFSETQ. Trimming left V 4 bases short and J 1 base short, with 6 bases between. The chain's CDR3 is CASSTPSYEQYF. CDR3 DNA sequence: TGCGCCAGCAGCACACCATCCTACGAGCAGTACTTC.

The rearrangement links TRBV5-8 to TRBJ2-1; 9 nucleotides agree with TRBD2. There are 15 residues in the CDR3. Per the germline V gene, CDR1 is SGHTS and CDR2 is YDEGEE. The J segment lost 7 bases and the V segment lost 4 bases, leaving 9 bases of the junction unmatched. The CDR3: CASSRSGRILNEQFF. DNA of the CDR3: TGTGCCAGCAGCCGAAGCGGGAGGATCTTGAATGAGCAGTTCTTC. Full variable domain (rest looked up from reference TRBV5-8 and TRBJ2-1): EAGVTQSPTHLIKTRGQQATLRCSPISGHTSVYWYQQALGLGLQFLLWYDEGEERNRGNFPPRFSGRQFPNYSSELNVNALELEDSALYLCASSRSGRILNEQFFGPGTRLTVL.

This chain links TRBV9 with TRBJ2-2; 11 bases fit TRBD2. This CDR3 has 14 amino acids. CDR1 is SGDLS and CDR2 is YYNGEE in the germline V gene. Trimming took 7 bases from V and 3 from J; bases not matched to a gene: 2. This chain's CDR3 is CASGTSGYTGELFF. CDR3 sequence (DNA): TGTGCCAGCGGGACTAGCGGCTACACCGGGGAGCTGTTTTTT.

This chain connects TRBV5-4 to TRBJ1-2; D is perhaps TRBD1 (5 bases). The germline V gene encodes CDR1 SGHNT and CDR2 YYREEE (reference sequence). The CDR3 covers 17 residues. The V end lost 0 bases, the J end lost 1 base, and 16 bases lay between the germline ends. The CDR3, as DNA: TGTGCCAGCAGCTTGGGTAGGGGATTGCGCTTTAACTATGGCTACACCTTC. Amino acid sequence: CASSLGRGLRFNYGYTF. Looking up the rest from reference TRBV5-4 and TRBJ1-2 gives the full variable domain: ETGVTQSPTHLIKTRGQQVTLRCSSQSGHNTVSWYQQALGQGPQFIFQYYREEENGRGNFPPRFSGLQFPNYSSELNVNALELDDSALYLCASSLGRGLRFNYGYTFGSGTRLTVV.

In regard to this clone: Other DNA sequences in this specimen translate into the identical CDR3. DNA of the CDR3: TGTGCCAGTAGTATCGGCAATCAGCCCCAGCATTTT. Translating gives CASSIGNQPQHF. The chain joins TRBV19 to TRBJ1-5; no firm D call. Trimming cost V 3 bases and J 2 bases, with 2 bases left between them. Germline values: CDR1 LNHDA, CDR2 SQIVND (reference sequence). The CDR3 consists of 12 residues.

The V call is TRBV27, the J call TRBJ2-7, with TRBD1 as a possible D gene (6 bases). CDR1 is MNHEY and CDR2 is SMNVEV in the germline V gene (reference sequence). The CDR3 has 15 residues. The ends were cut back, 5 bases at V and 3 bases at J, with 17 bases in the middle. The CDR3 reads CASSEDRKPNYEQYF. In nucleotides, the CDR3 is TGTGCCAGCAGTGAAGACAGGAAACCTAACTACGAGCAGTACTTC.

The gene calls are TRBV7-8 and TRBJ1-2; D possibly corresponds to TRBD1 (6 bases). The CDR3 is 14 residues long. The V gene's germline CDR1 is SGHVS and CDR2 FQNEAQ. The V end lost 2 bases, the J end lost 4 bases, and 11 bases lay between the germline ends. As DNA, the CDR3 is TGTGCCAGCAGCTTACCATCGGACAGCTATGGCTACACCTTC. This encodes CASSLPSDSYGYTF.